These 6 T cell receptor beta chains came from one sample sequenced in a study of T cell responses to AZD1222 COVID-19 vaccine. Profiling relied on immunoSEQ multiplex PCR, and the TCRdb table lists in-frame clones only, not all of them. The table records about 96,000 clones, 90% of them present only once. The input for sequencing was peripheral blood, taken on day 0 of AZD1222 vaccination. These receptors all stem from an adult in good health.

The chain combines TRBV7-3 with TRBJ2-1; 8 nucleotides align to TRBD2. The CDR3 covers 17 residues. Trimming cost V 2 bases and J 5 bases; bases outside gene matches: 11. Germline V CDR1 and CDR2: SGHTA, FQGTGA. CDR3 in amino acids: CASSLLPGLESDNEQFF. CDR3 DNA: TGTGCCAGCAGCTTATTACCGGGACTAGAGTCTGACAATGAGCAGTTCTTC.

V usage is TRBV5-4 and J usage is TRBJ2-7; TRBD2 matches at 7 bases. The CDR3 contains 16 residues. From germline, CDR1 is SGHNT and CDR2 YYREEE (reference sequence). Trimming took 0 bases from V and 3 from J; bases not matched to a gene: 9. The CDR3 loop reads CASSLGGGSRVYEQYF. The CDR3 nucleotides are TGTGCCAGCAGCTTGGGGGGAGGGTCTCGGGTCTACGAGCAGTACTTC.

The chain recombines TRBV7-3 with TRBJ1-2; TRBD1 agrees at 7 bases. The V segment lost 1 base and the J segment 5 bases; nucleotides outside the gene matches: 10. Germline lookup yields CDR1 SGHTA and CDR2 FQGTGA. The CDR3 loop spans 16 amino acids. CDR3 amino acids: CASSLMGGDSPYGYTF. DNA of the CDR3: TGTGCCAGCAGCTTAATGGGCGGGGACAGCCCATATGGCTACACCTTC.

V usage is TRBV28 and J usage is TRBJ2-7, with D possibly matching TRBD2 (6 bases). The V and J ends lost 4 bases and 5 bases respectively, with 18 bases between them. The length of the CDR3 is 15 residues. The germline gives CDR1 MDHEN, CDR2 SYDVKM. CDR3 sequence: CASSSAGTALHEQYF. CDR3 bases: TGTGCCAGCAGTTCGGCCGGGACTGCCCTCCACGAGCAGTACTTC.

This chain links TRBV27 with TRBJ1-2, with no clear D. The V and J ends lost 2 bases and 4 bases respectively, with 8 bases between them. This CDR3 spans 13 amino acids. Germline V gene sequence: CDR1 MNHEY, CDR2 SMNVEV (reference sequence). For the CDR3, the DNA is TGTGCCAGCAGTTTAAGCAGCTCCTATGGCTACACCTTC. This gives the protein CASSLSSSYGYTF.

This chain links TRBV7-3 with TRBJ2-2; D is uncertain. The length of the CDR3 is 10 residues. Germline CDR1 SGHTA, CDR2 FQGTGA. Trimming pared 5 bases from V and 5 bases from J, leaving 0 bases between. As DNA, the CDR3 is TGTGCCAGCAGCACCGGGGAGCTGTTTTTT. This codes for CASSTGELFF.